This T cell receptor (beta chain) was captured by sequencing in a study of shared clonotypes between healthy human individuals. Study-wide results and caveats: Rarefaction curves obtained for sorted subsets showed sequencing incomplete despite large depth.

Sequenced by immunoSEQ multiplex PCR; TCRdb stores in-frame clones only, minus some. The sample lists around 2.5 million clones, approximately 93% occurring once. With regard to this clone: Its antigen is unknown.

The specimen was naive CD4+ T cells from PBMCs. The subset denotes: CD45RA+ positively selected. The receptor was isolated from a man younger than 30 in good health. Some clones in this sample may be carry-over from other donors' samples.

CDR3: CASSRSWGQATGNTIYF. The CDR3 DNA sequence: TGTGCCAGCAGCCGATCATGGGGACAGGCCACTGGAAACACCATATATTTT. The chain joins TRBV5-4 to TRBJ1-3, with 8 bases identical to TRBD1. V was pared by 4 bases and J by 2 bases, with 11 bases of the junction left unmatched. CDR1 SGHNT and CDR2 YYREEE come from the germline V gene (reference sequence). This CDR3 has 17 residues.